One T cell receptor beta chain is described in this entry. Its antigen is still unknown. The CDR3 runs to 14 residues. Clones were sequenced by immunoSEQ multiplex PCR, and TCRdb holds only the in-frame ones, with some missing. The table lists under 200,000 clones, about 80% of them singletons. This entry comes from a study of cytotoxic CD8 clonotypes in ibrutinib-treated CLL. About the study: Partial response occurred in roughly 25 patients and complete response in 2; at median approximately 65 months, roughly 15 remained remitted and about twelve progressed. Averaging across samples gave roughly 280,000 productive templates and roughly 90,000 productive rearrangements.

Study-level points and caveats: Clonality rose at ibrutinib response, held steady in sustained remission, and fell toward baseline at progression. At the start, clonality exceeded age-matched healthy donors and followed circulating CD8+ T-cell counts.

V is TRBV21-1 and J is TRBJ2-1; TRBD2, as called in the table, went unchecked against the DNA. TRBV21-1 is annotated as a pseudogene. This clonotype was sampled from a human donor with chronic lymphocytic leukemia. The sample here was PBMCs, taken after 12 months of ibrutinib treatment. The chain's CDR3 is CASSTSGGGTEQFF. DNA for the CDR3: TGTGCCAGCAGCACCAGCGGGGGGGGAACTGAGCAGTTCTTC.